A selection of T cell receptor beta chains follows, all from one sample in a study of blood T cell dynamics during melanoma immunotherapy. Measured with immunoSEQ multiplex PCR; TCRdb has only the in-frame clones, and not every one. The repertoire holds 10,000 or so clones, with 70% to 90% as singletons. The sequenced sample was blood, obtained from a patient treated with checkpoint blockade. The receptor source for this set is a human donor with melanoma. Each CDR3 is given with its conserved first and last residue. Clone size is stated in some rows and not others, as once, few, many or a class when expanded.

v_call: TRBV5-1; clone_size: -; cdr3_aa: CASSVDIVGYEQFF
v_call: TRBV5-1; clone_size: once; cdr3_aa: CASRPGGGGTSEQYF
v_call: TRBV11-2; clone_size: -; cdr3_aa: CASSLGGQPNIQYF
v_call: TRBV7-2; clone_size: -; cdr3_aa: CASSPRTFSNQPQHF
v_call: TRBV27; clone_size: -; cdr3_aa: CASSYGTSGSHEQFF
v_call: TRBV10-1; clone_size: -; cdr3_aa: CASSGFSYEQYF
v_call: TRBV28; clone_size: -; cdr3_aa: CASSPPRGGDSPNLGF
v_call: TRBV7-3; clone_size: -; cdr3_aa: CASRQGGNSPLHF
v_call: TRBV5-4; clone_size: -; cdr3_aa: CASSLQGSSYEQYF
v_call: TRBV7-9; clone_size: -; cdr3_aa: CASKLATNTGELFF
v_call: TRBV7-2; clone_size: -; cdr3_aa: CASSLAGGGTTNEKLFF
v_call: TRBV5-1; clone_size: -; cdr3_aa: CASRLGLAGAANTGELFF
v_call: TRBV28; clone_size: -; cdr3_aa: CASSPRQGRLLNPNQPQHF
v_call: TRBV4-2; clone_size: -; cdr3_aa: CASSQEEGSTGELFF
v_call: TRBV7-7; clone_size: few; cdr3_aa: CASTRGTGATGELFF
v_call: TRBV29-1; clone_size: -; cdr3_aa: CSALWNEKLFF
v_call: TRBV2; clone_size: -; cdr3_aa: CASIEGGAGETQYF
v_call: TRBV19; clone_size: -; cdr3_aa: CASSPRSRDRGTEAFF
v_call: TRBV11-2; clone_size: -; cdr3_aa: CASSLEAGTLYEQYF
v_call: TRBV27; clone_size: -; cdr3_aa: CASSLSRGAEQFF
v_call: TRBV28; clone_size: -; cdr3_aa: CASRPASGTSIYEQYF
v_call: TRBV27; clone_size: -; cdr3_aa: CASSFVGSGSPLHF
v_call: TRBV5-1; clone_size: -; cdr3_aa: CASSLEGGDTYEQYF
v_call: TRBV6-5; clone_size: -; cdr3_aa: CASSNRAVNTEAFF
v_call: TRBV29-1; clone_size: -; cdr3_aa: CSGTPSSYNEQFF
v_call: TRBV19; clone_size: -; cdr3_aa: CASSRSGTYEQYF
v_call: TRBV6-1; clone_size: -; cdr3_aa: CAASRDSSSYNEQFF
v_call: TRBV19; clone_size: -; cdr3_aa: CASSIYAGFTDTQYF
v_call: TRBV10-3; clone_size: -; cdr3_aa: CAIRGTSGRDTDTQYF
v_call: TRBV6-5; clone_size: -; cdr3_aa: CASSWDISYGYTF
v_call: TRBV7-2; clone_size: -; cdr3_aa: CASSLSVGAGDGYTF
v_call: TRBV2; clone_size: -; cdr3_aa: CASSEGGQPYEQYF
v_call: TRBV28; clone_size: few; cdr3_aa: CASSAGSGITDTQYF
v_call: TRBV5-1; clone_size: -; cdr3_aa: CASSLQGPDTQYF
v_call: TRBV5-1; clone_size: -; cdr3_aa: CASSLQGTDEQFF
v_call: TRBV28; clone_size: -; cdr3_aa: CASPGPGAPTDTQYF
v_call: TRBV19; clone_size: -; cdr3_aa: CATSDRRFQPQHF
v_call: TRBV9; clone_size: -; cdr3_aa: CASSAGEWFGELFF
v_call: TRBV7-8; clone_size: -; cdr3_aa: CASSLARLGPRELFF
v_call: TRBV11-1; clone_size: -; cdr3_aa: CASSQAENTEAFF
v_call: TRBV9; clone_size: -; cdr3_aa: CASSVVSGGEQFF
v_call: TRBV4-3; clone_size: few; cdr3_aa: CASSPRATDTQYF